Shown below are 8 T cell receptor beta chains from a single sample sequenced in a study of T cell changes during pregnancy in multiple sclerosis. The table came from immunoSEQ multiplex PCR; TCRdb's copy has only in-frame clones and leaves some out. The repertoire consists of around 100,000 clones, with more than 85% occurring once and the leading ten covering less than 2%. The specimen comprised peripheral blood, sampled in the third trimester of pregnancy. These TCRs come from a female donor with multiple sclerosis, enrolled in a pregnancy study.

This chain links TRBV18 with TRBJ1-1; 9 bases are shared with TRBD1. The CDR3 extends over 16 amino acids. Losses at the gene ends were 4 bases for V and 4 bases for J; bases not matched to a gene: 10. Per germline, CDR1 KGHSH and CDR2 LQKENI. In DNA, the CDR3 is TGTGCCAGCTCACTAAAGGACAGGGGAGGGAGCACTGAAGCTTTCTTT. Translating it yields CASSLKDRGGSTEAFF.

This chain's CDR3 is CASSLSQVLYEQYF. The CDR3 bases are TGTGCCAGCAGCTTATCTCAGGTTCTCTACGAGCAGTACTTC. The V and J genes are TRBV13 and TRBJ2-7, with unresolved D. The CDR3 totals 14 residues. Germline loops: CDR1 PRHDT, CDR2 FYEKMQ (reference sequence). The V and J ends lost 2 bases and 3 bases respectively, with 11 bases between them. Looking up the rest from reference TRBV13 and TRBJ2-7 gives the full variable domain: AAGVIQSPRHLIKEKRETATLKCYPIPRHDTVYWYQQGPGQDPQFLISFYEKMQSDKGSIPDRFSAQQFSDYHSELNMSSLELGDSALYFCASSLSQVLYEQYFGPGTRLTVT.

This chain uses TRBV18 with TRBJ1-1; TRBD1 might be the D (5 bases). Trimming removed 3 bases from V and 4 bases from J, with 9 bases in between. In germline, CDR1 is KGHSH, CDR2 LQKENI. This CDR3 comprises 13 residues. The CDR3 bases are TGTGCCAGCTCACCTGACCAGGGCACTGAAGCTTTCTTT. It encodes CASSPDQGTEAFF.

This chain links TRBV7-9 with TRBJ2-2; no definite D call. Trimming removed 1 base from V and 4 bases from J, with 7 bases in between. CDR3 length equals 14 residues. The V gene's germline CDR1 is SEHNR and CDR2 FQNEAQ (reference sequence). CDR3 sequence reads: CASSLGSSTGELFF. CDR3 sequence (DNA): TGTGCCAGCAGCTTAGGGTCTAGCACCGGGGAGCTGTTTTTT.

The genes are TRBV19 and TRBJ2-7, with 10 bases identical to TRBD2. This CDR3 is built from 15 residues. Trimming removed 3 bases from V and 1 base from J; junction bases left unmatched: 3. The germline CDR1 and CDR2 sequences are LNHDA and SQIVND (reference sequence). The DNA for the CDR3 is TGTGCCAGTAGTATTGCTAGCGGGGGATCCTACGAGCAGTACTTC. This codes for CASSIASGGSYEQYF.

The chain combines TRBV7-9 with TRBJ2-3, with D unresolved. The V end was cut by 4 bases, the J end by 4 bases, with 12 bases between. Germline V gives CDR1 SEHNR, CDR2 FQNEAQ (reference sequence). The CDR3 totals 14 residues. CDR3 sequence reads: CASSSSAVADTQYF. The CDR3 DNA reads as TGTGCCAGCAGCTCCAGTGCGGTTGCAGATACGCAGTATTTT.

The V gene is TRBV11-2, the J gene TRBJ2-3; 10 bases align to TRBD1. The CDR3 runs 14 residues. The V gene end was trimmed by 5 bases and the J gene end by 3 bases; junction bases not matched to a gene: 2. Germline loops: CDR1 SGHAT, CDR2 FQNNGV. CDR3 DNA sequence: TGTGCCAGCAGCAGGGACAGGGGAACAGATACGCAGTATTTT. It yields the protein CASSRDRGTDTQYF.

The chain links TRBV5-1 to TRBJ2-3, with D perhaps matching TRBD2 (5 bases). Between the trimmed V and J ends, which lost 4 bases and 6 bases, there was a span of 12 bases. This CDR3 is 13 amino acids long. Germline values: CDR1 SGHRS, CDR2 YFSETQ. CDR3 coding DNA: TGCGCCAGCAGCCTTAGCCCGGGGGATACGCAGTATTTT. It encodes CASSLSPGDTQYF.